Shown below are 7 T cell receptor beta chains from a single sample sequenced in a study of cytomegalovirus exposure and HLA in healthy donors. Assay used: immunoSEQ multiplex PCR; TCRdb lists only in-frame clones, some missing. The top ten clones hold over 1% of a sample with roughly 330,000 clones, 87% of them seen once. The sequenced sample consisted of PBMCs. The receptors come from a woman under 40 in good health and CMV-seropositive.

This clone showed up just once. CDR3 sequence reads: CSATDRETQFF. Here the CDR3 DNA reads TGCAGTGCTACGGACAGGGAGACTCAGTTCTTC. V gene TRBV20-1 combines with J gene TRBJ2-1, with 8 bases fitting TRBD1. The CDR3 extends over 11 amino acids. Germline V lookup: CDR1 DFQATT, CDR2 SNEGSKA (reference sequence). The V gene end was trimmed by 4 bases and the J gene end by 13 bases; junction bases not matched to a gene: 6.

The rearrangement joins TRBV2 to TRBJ2-5; 12 bases fit TRBD1. The CDR3 is 17 amino acids. Trimming cost V 1 base and J 3 bases; bases outside gene matches: 6. CDR1 and CDR2 (germline): SNHLY, FYNNEI. The CDR3 sequence is CASSEETGTGGKETQYF. CDR3 DNA: TGTGCCAGCAGTGAAGAGACCGGGACAGGGGGCAAAGAGACCCAGTACTTC. The whole variable domain, filled in from reference TRBV2 and TRBJ2-5, reads EPEVTQTPSHQVTQMGQEVILRCVPISNHLYFYWYRQILGQKVEFLVSFYNNEISEKSEIFDDQFSVERPDGSNFTLKIRSTKLEDSAMYFCASSEETGTGGKETQYFGPGTRLLVL.

V and J are TRBV7-9 and TRBJ2-7, with TRBD1 matching 10 bases. J was trimmed by 2 bases and V by 5 bases; bases with no gene match: 9. Germline assignment: CDR1 SEHNR and CDR2 FQNEAQ (reference sequence). The CDR3 runs to 16 residues. The CDR3 DNA sequence: TGTGCCAGCAGCACACAGTACGGGACAGGGGCCTACGAGCAGTACTTC. It specifies CASSTQYGTGAYEQYF. The full variable domain, completed using reference TRBV7-9 and TRBJ2-7, is DTGVSQNPRHKITKRGQNVTFRCDPISEHNRLYWYRQTLGQGPEFLTYFQNEAQLEKSRLLSDRFSAERPKGSFSTLEIQRTEQGDSAMYLCASSTQYGTGAYEQYFGPGTRLTVT.

The chain combines TRBV29-1 with TRBJ1-1; D is possibly TRBD1 (6 bases). The germline V and J ends were trimmed by 4 bases and 4 bases, with 13 bases remaining between them. This CDR3 is 13 amino acids long. The germline gives CDR1 SQVTM, CDR2 ANQGSEA. CDR3 in DNA: TGCAGCGTTGTGCAGGGGAGGGGCACTGAAGCTTTCTTT. Translating it yields CSVVQGRGTEAFF.

Only one count was recorded for this clone. The CDR3 sequence is CASRGNSPLHF. CDR3 in DNA: TGTGCCAGTAGGGGGAATTCACCCCTCCACTTT. V and J are TRBV19 and TRBJ1-6, with unresolved D. Trimming pared 6 bases from V and 7 bases from J, leaving 4 bases between. This CDR3 is built from 11 residues. Germline CDR1 is LNHDA and CDR2 is SQIVND (reference sequence).

The chain combines TRBV19 with TRBJ2-1, with a weak D call TRBD1 (6 bases). The ends were cut back, 3 bases at V and 7 bases at J, with 16 bases in the middle. Germline V gene sequence: CDR1 LNHDA, CDR2 SQIVND (reference sequence). The length of the CDR3 is 15 residues. DNA for the CDR3: TGTGCCAGTAGTATGGGACAAAACCTAAGGAATGAGCAGTTCTTC. It encodes CASSMGQNLRNEQFF.

This chain uses TRBV28 with TRBJ2-5; no reliable D call. CDR1 is MDHEN, CDR2 SYDVKM, per germline. The CDR3 has 15 amino acids. The ends were cut back, 10 bases at V and 0 bases at J, with 18 bases in the middle. The CDR3 protein is CATPERPKNQETQYF. The CDR3 bases are TGTGCCACACCGGAGCGACCCAAAAACCAAGAGACCCAGTACTTC.